This T cell receptor (beta chain) originates from a study of blood T cells in healthy people across ages. V lost 1 base to trimming and J lost 10 bases, with 14 bases between them. The germline CDR1 and CDR2 sequences are LGHNA and YSLEER. The CDR3 spans 14 residues. This clonotype was observed a handful of times. Each donor's blood draw was 8.5 to 10 milliliters of peripheral blood. PCR was performed a second time for about 7 to 12 cycles using a sample-barcoded 5' primer and a J-beta primer mix. TCRdb re-analysed the 5' RACE reads in MiXCR, keeping a single row per CDR3 protein. The profile shows 550,000 to 600,000 distinct CDR3 sequences, 27% of them singletons.

V and J are TRBV4-3 and TRBJ2-1, with D unresolved. The TCR was taken from an older woman in good health. The material sequenced was blood. CDR3: CASSQAGPKGEQFF. The DNA for the CDR3 is TGCGCCAGCAGCCAAGCGGGCCCCAAGGGCGAGCAGTTCTTC.